This entry describes one TCR beta chain. Its antigen is still unknown. At one end the junction does not follow the germline gene, possibly because of a read error. This sample is part of a study of tumor and adjacent non-tumor tissue in lung cancer. Study as a whole: Patients were aged roughly 30 to 76, 10 men and about five women, stage I to III. Study findings and constraints: Normal lung showed higher cumulative top 100 clone frequency than tumor. Compared with tumor, normal lung showed significantly lower TCR diversity.

TCRbeta libraries were built with three rounds of nested PCR, modified from ARM-PCR. TCRdb re-analysed the multiplex PCR reads in MiXCR, keeping a single row per CDR3 protein. Of tens of thousands of distinct CDR3 sequences in the sample, approximately 82% were seen once. This sample's RNA came from whole unsorted tissue. This non-tumor lung sample came from over 3 cm beyond the tumor edge. The receptor's source is a man between 65 and 85 years old with non-small cell lung cancer. Source material: distant non-tumor lung tissue.

CDR3 DNA sequence: TGTGCCTGGGGTGCCTGGACCCGGAACATTCAGTATTTC. It translates to CAWGAWTRNIQYF. This chain links TRBV30 with TRBJ2-4, with D unclear. CDR3 length: 13 amino acids. The germline CDR1 and CDR2 sequences are GTSNPN and SVGIG (reference sequence).